A selection of T cell receptor beta chains follows, all from one sample in a study of cytomegalovirus exposure and HLA in healthy donors. The table came from immunoSEQ multiplex PCR; TCRdb's copy has only in-frame clones and leaves some out. The sample consists of 110,000 or so clones, just under 80% of them appearing once. Sample: PBMCs. Every receptor here comes from a male donor in good health and CMV-seronegative. CDR3s leave out the opening cysteine and the closing phenylalanine or tryptophan. A D gene is named only where the DNA matches it firmly.

v_call	j_call	d_call	cdr3_length	cdr3_aa
TRBV11-3	TRBJ2-5	TRBD2	15	ASSSGGSGRVGETQY
TRBV27	TRBJ1-5	TRBD1	12	ASSMTGGNQPQH
TRBV28	TRBJ2-7	TRBD2	15	ASSLFGTSGNHYEQY
TRBV4-2	TRBJ1-4	TRBD1	17	ASSHLPGQGFATNEKLF
TRBV9	TRBJ1-4	TRBD1	16	ASSSPSEAGTGGEKLF
TRBV15	TRBJ1-1	TRBD1	12	ATSRDRGRGEAF
TRBV4-3	TRBJ1-4	TRBD1	13	ASSQSQGAAEKLF
TRBV5-1	TRBJ2-1	-	14	ASSSGRGGGDNEQF
TRBV2	TRBJ2-3	TRBD2	15	ASNRRGAIYSTDTQY
TRBV27	TRBJ2-3	TRBD2	12	ASSTRGGPDTQY
TRBV15	TRBJ2-1	TRBD2	16	ATSRTIGLAEPWGEQF
TRBV19	TRBJ2-3	-	9	ASGTTDTQY
TRBV27	TRBJ2-4	TRBD1	16	ASSLGTGAARAKNIQY
TRBV6-1	TRBJ1-2	-	11	ASSEARGYGYT
TRBV6-1	TRBJ1-1	-	11	ATTGGRWTEAF
TRBV15	TRBJ2-7	-	12	ATSRDYNTYEQY
TRBV5-8	TRBJ1-2	-	13	ASSLVEGANYGYT
TRBV21-1	TRBJ2-5	-	10	ASSNPVQDTY
TRBV2	TRBJ2-5	TRBD1	13	ASKDRPGTEETQY
TRBV19	TRBJ1-5	TRBD1	14	ASSIWTGTSNQPQH
TRBV29-1	TRBJ2-7	TRBD1	11	SVVAGGIYEQY
TRBV27	TRBJ2-3	TRBD1	13	ASSTRTGLADTQY
TRBV5-6	TRBJ2-1	TRBD2	14	ASSLYGSGSQSEQF
TRBV2	TRBJ1-1	TRBD1	13	ASSRQGLMNTEAF